These 10 T cell receptor beta chains were sequenced from one sample in a study of metastatic and nonmetastatic thyroid tumors. Using MiXCR, TCRdb reanalyzed the PCR reads. The table has 30,000 to 35,000 clones, about 32% seen once; the top ten hold more than 30%. Not a single patient had been given any form of treatment at any point before undergoing thyroid surgery. The sample comprised blood. These receptors originate from a female donor with papillary thyroid cancer or a benign thyroid nodule (not recorded which). Some clones in this sample may be carry-over from other donors' samples.

The rearrangement uses TRBV20-1 and TRBJ1-3; tentatively, D is TRBD1 (5 bases). V was trimmed by 2 bases and J by 5 bases, leaving 19 bases between them. The CDR3 totals 16 residues. Germline V gives CDR1 DFQATT, CDR2 SNEGSKA (reference sequence). CDR3 in amino acids: CSARPPLVGERNTIYF. The CDR3, as DNA: TGCAGTGCTAGACCCCCCCTGGTAGGGGAAAGAAACACCATATATTTT.

The chain combines TRBV7-8 with TRBJ2-2; D perhaps matches TRBD2 (5 bases). Germline CDR1 SGHVS, CDR2 FQNEAQ. V shed 5 bases and J shed 2 bases, with 15 bases lying between them. There are 16 residues in the CDR3. CDR3 loop: CASSVRGCVNTGELFF. The CDR3 DNA reads as TGTGCCAGCAGCGTACGGGGTTGCGTTAACACCGGGGAGCTGTTTTTT.

The CDR3 loop reads CASSLARGDGTDTQYF. The CDR3 DNA reads as TGTGCCAGCAGTTTAGCGAGGGGCGACGGCACAGATACGCAGTATTTT. The chain joins TRBV12-3 or TRBV12-4 to TRBJ2-3; either TRBD1 or TRBD2 may supply D (5 bases each). With 0 bases removed from V and 1 base from J, the gap between germline ends came to 11 bases. This CDR3 is 16 amino acids long.

This clone was picked up many times. The chain couples TRBV10-3 to TRBJ2-7; D remains unclear. With 4 bases removed from V and 1 base from J, the gap between germline ends came to 5 bases. This CDR3 has 12 amino acids. The V gene's germline CDR1 is ENHRY and CDR2 SYGVKD. In DNA, the CDR3 is TGTGCCATCAGTGTGGAATCCTACGAGCAGTACTTC. It encodes CAISVESYEQYF.

The rearrangement joins TRBV7-8 to TRBJ2-7; 7 bases agree with TRBD2. Germline assignment: CDR1 SGHVS and CDR2 FQNEAQ. Trimming took 1 base from V and 2 from J; bases not matched to a gene: 14. The CDR3 sequence is 18 residues long. CDR3 sequence: CASSLVIFRGSLTYEQYF. For the CDR3, the DNA is TGTGCCAGCAGCTTAGTAATCTTTCGCGGGAGCCTAACCTACGAGCAGTACTTC.

J is TRBJ2-1 and V is TRBV5-1; 11 bases align to TRBD1. J was trimmed by 9 bases and V by 6 bases; bases with no gene match: 8. Germline V gives CDR1 SGHRS, CDR2 YFSETQ. This CDR3 comprises 14 residues. CDR3 DNA sequence: TGCGCCAGCACCGACGGACAGGGGGCTGTTGAGCAGTTCTTC. This gives the protein CASTDGQGAVEQFF.

The V and J genes are TRBV19 and TRBJ1-2; the match to TRBD1 covers 7 bases. Unmatched junction bases numbered 10, after V lost 9 bases and J lost 0 bases. Germline V gives CDR1 LNHDA, CDR2 SQIVND (reference sequence). The CDR3 is 15 residues long. CDR3 sequence: CARHDRARANYGYTF. CDR3 bases: TGTGCCAGACACGACAGGGCAAGAGCTAACTATGGCTACACCTTC.

This chain links TRBV28 with TRBJ2-7; no reliable D call. CDR1 and CDR2 (germline): MDHEN, SYDVKM. This CDR3 spans 12 amino acids. Trimming took 3 bases from V and 7 from J, leaving 10 bases between them. The DNA for the CDR3 is TGTGCCAGCAGTTTTATCATGACAGAGCAGTACTTC. Residues: CASSFIMTEQYF.

V usage is TRBV11-1 and J usage is TRBJ1-2; 8 bases map to TRBD1. From germline, CDR1 is SGHAT and CDR2 FQDESV (reference sequence). Losses at the gene ends were 4 bases for V and 8 bases for J; bases not matched to a gene: 18. The CDR3 is 17 amino acids. In DNA form, the CDR3 reads TGTGCCAGCAGCTCTCAAACAGGGGGGAAGTTCTTGGAGGGCTACACCTTC. Its protein product is CASSSQTGGKFLEGYTF.

About this clone: One junction end disagrees with the germline gene, perhaps due to a read error. The chain couples TRBV6-2 or TRBV6-3 to TRBJ2-1, with a weak D call TRBD1 (6 bases). Germline V gene data show CDR1 as MNHEY and CDR2 as SVGEGT. CDR3 length: 15 amino acids. CDR3 sequence: CVSSYFAGAGNEQFF. CDR3 DNA: TGTGTCAGCAGTTACTTTGCAGGGGCGGGCAATGAGCAGTTCTTC.